This T cell receptor (beta chain) was documented in a study of T cell repertoires in cytomegalovirus infection. Study in general: It was the public TCR beta signatures that indicated both CMV infection and matching HLA type.

The V and J ends lost 3 bases and 7 bases respectively, with 2 bases between them. The CDR3 totals 10 residues. There are a few counts of this clonotype. The antigen is undetermined. TCRdb called the reads again in MiXCR, with one record for every CDR3 protein. The sample comprises about 78,000 distinct CDR3 sequences, about 40% of which are singletons, and over 85% rests with the top ten. The clonotype was recovered from a human donor in good health (CMV status not recorded). Some clones in this sample may be carry-over from other donors' samples. The sequencing here drew on CD8+ T cells from cultured PBMCs, taken from culture after CMV antigen stimulation. The V gene is TRBV12-3 or TRBV12-4, the J gene TRBJ2-3; no reliable D call. The CDR3 spells CASSFNTQYF. The DNA of the CDR3 is TGTGCCAGCAGTTTCAATACGCAGTATTTT.